These 24 T cell receptor beta chains were sequenced from one sample in a study of EBV T-cell therapy then PD-1 blockade in nasopharyngeal carcinoma. Antigens for these TCRs are unknown. The method was immunoSEQ multiplex PCR; TCRdb's version includes in-frame clones alone and lacks a portion of them. The sample carries about 17,000 clones, approximately 88% recorded once. The treatment here: AdE1-LMPpoly-expanded autologous EBV-specific T-cell therapy followed by anti-PD-1 nivolumab. This specimen was CD8+ T cells from blood, taken at day 0 from a patient whose treatment included autologous EBV-specific T cells and nivolumab. The receptors were gathered from a man in his forties or fifties with nasopharyngeal carcinoma.

The V and J genes are TRBV29-1 and TRBJ1-2; 9 bases align to TRBD1. This CDR3 comprises 15 residues. Germline V lookup: CDR1 SQVTM, CDR2 ANQGSEA. V shed 7 bases, J shed 2 bases, and the junction held 11 bases outside the gene matches. For the CDR3, the DNA is TGCAGCGAGGGGGGGTACAGGGGGCTGAACTATGGCTACACCTTC. Protein product: CSEGGYRGLNYGYTF. The whole variable domain, remainder taken from reference TRBV29-1 and TRBJ1-2, is SAVISQKPSRDICQRGTSLTIQCQVDSQVTMMFWYRQQPGQSLTLIATANQGSEATYESGFVIDKFPISRPNLTFSTLTVSNMSPEDSSIYLCSEGGYRGLNYGYTFGSGTRLTVV.

The chain joins TRBV7-2 to TRBJ2-1; the match to TRBD1 covers 8 bases. There are 15 residues in the CDR3. Germline assignment: CDR1 SGHTA and CDR2 FQGNSA. The J segment lost 2 bases and the V segment lost 1 base, leaving 1 base of the junction unmatched. The CDR3 nucleotides read TGTGCCAGCAGCTTAGAACAGGGGGCCTACAATGAGCAGTTCTTC. This gives the protein CASSLEQGAYNEQFF.

The genes are TRBV27 and TRBJ2-6, with D perhaps assigned TRBD1 or TRBD2 (6 bases each). This CDR3 region has 14 residues. Germline loops: CDR1 MNHEY, CDR2 SMNVEV (reference sequence). Deletions cut 1 base from V and 15 bases from J, with 16 bases between. CDR3 coding DNA: TGTGCCAGCAGTTTATTAGGGGGAGGAGAGGACCTGACTTTC. Translated: CASSLLGGGEDLTF.

V and J are TRBV15 and TRBJ2-7; D unclear. The CDR3 runs to 12 residues. The germline gives CDR1 LNHNV, CDR2 YYDKDF (reference sequence). Between the trimmed V and J ends, which lost 5 bases and 4 bases, there was a span of 9 bases. CDR3 protein: CATSGDTYEQYF. CDR3 DNA sequence: TGTGCCACCAGCGGGGATACTTACGAGCAGTACTTC.

V usage is TRBV27 and J usage is TRBJ2-7; D not certain. The V and J ends lost 3 bases and 0 bases respectively, with 9 bases between them. The CDR3 is made up of 14 amino acids. Germline loops: CDR1 MNHEY, CDR2 SMNVEV (reference sequence). The chain's CDR3 is CASSLKEYSYEQYF. DNA for the CDR3: TGTGCCAGCAGTTTGAAGGAATACTCCTACGAGCAGTACTTC.

This rearrangement joins TRBV4-3 to TRBJ2-2; D remains ambiguous. Germline V gene sequence: CDR1 LGHNA, CDR2 YSLEER. V was trimmed by 1 base and J by 7 bases, leaving 13 bases between them. The CDR3 has 15 amino acids. CDR3 sequence reads: CASSQGRKVVGELFF. CDR3 DNA: TGCGCCAGCAGCCAAGGTCGAAAGGTTGTCGGGGAGCTGTTTTTT.

The V call is TRBV7-9, the J call TRBJ2-3; 7 bases fit TRBD2. This CDR3 has 17 amino acids. The germline V gene encodes CDR1 SEHNR and CDR2 FQNEAQ (reference sequence). J gave up 2 bases and V 3 bases, and 11 bases lay outside the gene matches. CDR3 nucleotide sequence: TGTGCCAGCAGCTTTCAGCTGGGGCGGGGGTACACAGATACGCAGTATTTT. Its protein product is CASSFQLGRGYTDTQYF.

V and J are TRBV12-3 or TRBV12-4 and TRBJ2-2; D is uncertain. The CDR3 has 11 amino acids. Trimming took off 5 bases at V and 6 bases at J, with 4 bases between the two ends. CDR3 amino acids: CASSASGELFF. The CDR3 DNA follows: TGTGCCAGCAGTGCCTCCGGGGAGCTGTTTTTT.

This clone was recorded only once. The chain joins TRBV6-2 or TRBV6-3 to TRBJ1-1; TRBD1 matches at 7 bases. Germline V gene lookup returns CDR1 MNHEY and CDR2 SVGEGT. With V trimmed by 5 bases and J by 1 base, 1 base remained unmatched. This CDR3 has 13 residues. Here the CDR3 DNA reads TGTGCCAGCAGTGACAGGGCGAACACTGAAGCTTTCTTT. Translating gives CASSDRANTEAFF.

The rearrangement links TRBV4-3 to TRBJ1-2; D gene unclear. The CDR3 runs 13 residues. The germline V gene has CDR1 LGHNA and CDR2 YSLEER. Trimming took off 0 bases at V and 5 bases at J, with 7 bases between the two ends. The CDR3 here is CASSQDRAYGYTF. The CDR3 coding sequence is TGCGCCAGCAGCCAAGATCGCGCTTATGGCTACACCTTC.

DNA of the CDR3: TGTGCCATCAGTGGGCCCGCAGAGACTAGCGGGGGGGTTTACGAGCAGTACTTC. Encoded protein: CAISGPAETSGGVYEQYF. The chain recombines TRBV10-3 with TRBJ2-7, with 14 nucleotides matching TRBD2. Germline CDR1 and CDR2: ENHRY and SYGVKD. This CDR3 region has 18 residues. The junction had 12 bases not matched to a gene; V was cut back by 4 bases and J by 4 bases.

The genes are TRBV27 and TRBJ2-3; D perhaps matches TRBD1 (5 bases). V was clipped by 4 bases and J by 4 bases, with 15 bases between them. This CDR3 is built from 15 residues. Germline V gene lookup returns CDR1 MNHEY and CDR2 SMNVEV (reference sequence). CDR3 sequence reads: CASSSLSGFPDTQYF. DNA of the CDR3: TGTGCCAGCAGTTCGCTTTCAGGGTTCCCAGATACGCAGTATTTT.

This chain links TRBV6-2 or TRBV6-3 with TRBJ1-1; 7 bases are shared with TRBD1. CDR3 length: 13 amino acids. Germline CDR1 is MNHEY and CDR2 is SVGEGT. V lost 4 bases to trimming and J lost 7 bases; unmatched junction nucleotides: 6. CDR3 amino acids: CASSSTGQVEAFF. The CDR3 DNA is TGTGCCAGCAGTTCGACAGGGCAAGTTGAAGCTTTCTTT.

The V call is TRBV27, the J call TRBJ2-7, with D maybe TRBD2 (6 bases). The CDR3 totals 11 residues. Trimming removed 2 bases from V and 7 bases from J, with 6 bases in between. In germline, CDR1 is MNHEY, CDR2 SMNVEV (reference sequence). CDR3 sequence: CASSLGGEQYF. CDR3 coding DNA: TGTGCCAGCAGTTTAGGAGGGGAGCAGTACTTC.

By its share, this clone is large (0.1 to 1%). The chain carries TRBV20-1 and TRBJ2-7, with D uncertain. The germline gives CDR1 DFQATT, CDR2 SNEGSKA (reference sequence). Trimming cost V 3 bases and J 2 bases, with 11 bases left between them. CDR3 length equals 13 residues. The CDR3 sequence is CSASGVLPYEQYF. The CDR3 DNA sequence: TGCAGTGCTAGTGGTGTATTACCCTACGAGCAGTACTTC.

This clone appeared a single time. The chain employs TRBV7-9 and TRBJ2-3, with TRBD1 identical over 8 bases. The CDR3 spans 14 residues. Germline V gene data show CDR1 as SEHNR and CDR2 as FQNEAQ (reference sequence). Losses at the gene ends were 2 bases for V and 3 bases for J; bases not matched to a gene: 1. Here the CDR3 DNA reads TGTGCCAGCAGCTTAAACAGGGGGACAGATACGCAGTATTTT. Translation gives CASSLNRGTDTQYF.

The genes are TRBV5-6 and TRBJ2-5; D is ambiguous. The CDR3 totals 13 residues. The V end was cut by 2 bases, the J end by 5 bases, with 10 bases between. Per germline, CDR1 SGHDT and CDR2 YYEEEE. The CDR3 coding sequence is TGTGCCAGCAGCTTAGGATTTGGGGAGACCCAGTACTTC. Translating gives CASSLGFGETQYF.

This chain links TRBV9 with TRBJ2-1; D gene unclear. The CDR3 has 16 residues. CDR1 and CDR2 from the germline V gene are SGDLS and YYNGEE. V lost 0 bases to trimming and J lost 7 bases, with 17 bases between them. DNA of the CDR3: TGTGCCAGCAGCGTAGGATATGCAGTGGGGTATAATGAGCAGTTCTTC. As protein: CASSVGYAVGYNEQFF.

The chain employs TRBV6-2 or TRBV6-3 and TRBJ2-7; 7 nucleotides agree with TRBD1. CDR3 length: 15 residues. V shed 6 bases and J 0 bases; nucleotides not matched to a gene: 8. Germline V gene data show CDR1 as MNHEY and CDR2 as SVGEGT. Here the CDR3 DNA reads TGTGCCAGCAGCCGCAGGGGGTTGGGCTCCTACGAGCAGTACTTC. Translated, it gives CASSRRGLGSYEQYF.

The chain uses TRBV2 and TRBJ2-5, with D perhaps given as TRBD1 or TRBD2 (6 bases each). V lost 1 base, J lost 5 bases, and 11 bases lay in between. The CDR3 extends over 14 amino acids. Germline CDR1 and CDR2: SNHLY and FYNNEI. The CDR3 is CASSEGRGEETQYF. In DNA, the CDR3 is TGTGCCAGCAGTGAAGGGAGGGGGGAGGAGACCCAGTACTTC.

The CDR3 loop reads CASSSPPSGEGVNQPQHF. Here the CDR3 DNA reads TGTGCCAGCAGTTCTCCCCCGTCAGGAGAGGGGGTTAATCAGCCCCAGCATTTT. The chain combines TRBV28 with TRBJ1-5; possibly TRBD1 for D (6 bases). V shed 4 bases and J shed 4 bases, with 23 bases lying between them. This CDR3 contains 18 residues. CDR1 is MDHEN and CDR2 is SYDVKM in the germline V gene.

This clone was observed once. The CDR3 loop is CASSQDSDSYNEQFF. CDR3 coding DNA: TGCGCCAGCAGCCAAGATTCCGACAGCTACAATGAGCAGTTCTTC. The gene calls are TRBV4-3 and TRBJ2-1, with a tentative D call TRBD1 (5 bases). V was clipped by 0 bases and J by 3 bases, with 9 bases between them. Germline V CDR1 and CDR2: LGHNA, YSLEER. The CDR3 sequence is 15 residues long.

This rearrangement joins TRBV6-2 or TRBV6-3 to TRBJ1-2; D possibly corresponds to TRBD1 (5 bases). Trimming cost V 0 bases and J 5 bases, with 28 bases left between them. This CDR3 is 20 amino acids long. The V gene's germline CDR1 is MNHEY and CDR2 SVGEGT. The CDR3: CASSYSNPGQTLRSLYGYTF. CDR3 DNA: TGTGCCAGCAGTTACTCGAATCCGGGGCAGACTTTGCGGTCTTTATATGGCTACACCTTC.

This clone was picked up one time. For the CDR3, the DNA is TGTGCCAGCAGGGGCGGACAGGGGCAGATTCCACCCCTCCACTTT. Amino acid sequence: CASRGGQGQIPPLHF. V usage is TRBV27 and J usage is TRBJ1-6; 9 positions agree with TRBD1. The length of the CDR3 is 15 residues. Germline V CDR1 and CDR2: MNHEY, SMNVEV (reference sequence). The ends lost 6 bases at V and 11 bases at J; junction bases unmatched: 11.